These 10 T cell receptor beta chains originate from one sample sequenced in a study of blood T cell repertoires in COVID-19. Profiling relied on immunoSEQ multiplex PCR, and the TCRdb table lists in-frame clones only, not all of them. The table lists more than 300,000 clones, around 83% of them singletons. Source material: PBMCs or T cells enriched from blood (not recorded which). These receptors originate from a woman aged 45-65 years who had recovered from COVID-19.

The rearrangement uses TRBV6-2 or TRBV6-3 and TRBJ1-1; 10 positions agree with TRBD1. This CDR3 is 17 amino acids long. The V gene's germline CDR1 is MNHEY and CDR2 SVGEGT. With 6 bases clipped from V and 1 base from J, the junction kept 11 bases outside the gene matches. The chain's CDR3 is CASSPLGTGVGNTEAFF. The CDR3 coding sequence is TGTGCCAGCAGCCCTTTGGGGACAGGGGTAGGGAACACTGAAGCTTTCTTT.

V gene TRBV7-9 combines with J gene TRBJ1-2, with 9 bases that match TRBD1. Germline lookup yields CDR1 SEHNR and CDR2 FQNEAQ (reference sequence). The CDR3 length is 15 residues. J was trimmed by 4 bases and V by 5 bases; bases with no gene match: 8. CDR3 sequence reads: CASSPGTGNSYGYTF. The CDR3 DNA reads as TGTGCCAGCAGCCCGGGGACAGGGAATAGCTATGGCTACACCTTC.

The chain combines TRBV18 with TRBJ1-5, with unresolved D. CDR1 KGHSH and CDR2 LQKENI come from the germline V gene. Between the trimmed V and J ends, which lost 0 bases and 8 bases, there was a span of 14 bases. This CDR3 contains 15 residues. Here the CDR3 DNA reads TGTGCCAGCTCACCACCTGGAAGTCCTCGGGAGCCCCAGCATTTT. Protein product: CASSPPGSPREPQHF.

V is TRBV29-1 and J is TRBJ1-1, with a tentative D call TRBD1 (5 bases). The CDR3 has 13 amino acids. Germline CDR1 and CDR2: SQVTM and ANQGSEA. V was trimmed by 8 bases and J by 2 bases, leaving 15 bases between them. This CDR3 reads CSTTWGVNTEAFF. CDR3 nucleotide sequence: TGCAGCACAACTTGGGGGGTTAACACTGAAGCTTTCTTT.

The rearrangement links TRBV19 to TRBJ2-4; 12 nucleotides agree with TRBD2. Trimming took 7 bases from V and 0 from J; bases not matched to a gene: 19. Germline CDR1 is LNHDA and CDR2 is SQIVND (reference sequence). This CDR3 is built from 21 residues. The CDR3 nucleotides are TGTGCCAGTACCCCCCGGCCCCCGACTAGCGGGGGCCTACTAGCCAAAAACATTCAGTACTTC. Its protein product is CASTPRPPTSGGLLAKNIQYF.

This rearrangement joins TRBV27 to TRBJ2-1; perhaps TRBD1 as D (5 bases). The ends were cut back, 4 bases at V and 6 bases at J, with 19 bases in the middle. Germline V gives CDR1 MNHEY, CDR2 SMNVEV (reference sequence). This CDR3 has 16 residues. This CDR3 is CASSSHGRTRGNEQFF. CDR3 DNA: TGTGCCAGCAGTTCCCACGGCAGGACAAGAGGCAATGAGCAGTTCTTC.

This clone appeared a few times. The chain joins TRBV11-2 to TRBJ1-4; weak D call: TRBD1 (6 bases). The germline V gene encodes CDR1 SGHAT and CDR2 FQNNGV. V shed 3 bases and J shed 5 bases, with 16 bases lying between them. This CDR3 is built from 16 residues. CDR3 sequence reads: CASSFNRAVENEKLFF. The DNA of the CDR3 is TGTGCCAGCAGCTTTAACAGGGCGGTGGAAAATGAAAAACTGTTTTTT.

This clone has just one count. The rearrangement uses TRBV19 and TRBJ1-1, with D possibly TRBD1 on 5 matching bases. CDR1 LNHDA and CDR2 SQIVND come from the germline V gene (reference sequence). This CDR3 has 15 residues. V was shortened by 4 bases and J by 5 bases, with 17 bases between the two germline ends. The CDR3 protein is CASSRDAGYQTEAFF. The CDR3 region has the DNA TGTGCCAGTAGTAGAGACGCAGGGTATCAAACTGAAGCTTTCTTT.

This clone was seen a few times. This chain uses TRBV11-3 with TRBJ1-1, with D unclear. Germline V gene lookup returns CDR1 SGHNT and CDR2 YENEEA. The germline V and J ends were trimmed by 1 base and 3 bases, with 6 bases remaining between them. There are 13 residues in the CDR3. The CDR3 nucleotides read TGTGCCAGCAGCTTAGGTGCGTACACTGAAGCTTTCTTT. As protein: CASSLGAYTEAFF.

The chain joins TRBV5-1 to TRBJ2-7; TRBD1 matches at 9 bases. In germline, CDR1 is SGHRS, CDR2 YFSETQ. J gave up 4 bases and V 0 bases, and 8 bases lay outside the gene matches. The CDR3 is 16 residues long. CDR3 loop: CASSLGIGQGTYEQYF. The CDR3 DNA reads TGCGCCAGCAGCTTGGGGATTGGACAGGGGACTTACGAGCAGTACTTC.